The subject of this entry is one T cell receptor beta chain. The target antigen is unknown. This sample stems from a study of identical twins. After removal of 6 bases from V and 9 bases from J, the junction contained 12 bases not matched to a gene. The length of the CDR3 is 15 residues. Germline V gene lookup returns CDR1 MNHEY and CDR2 SVGEGT. Template switching supplied a universal primer site; unique molecular identifiers were carried on the cDNA. TCRdb fed the 5' RACE reads into MiXCR, producing one record per CDR3 protein. The repertoire holds around 1.7 million distinct CDR3 sequences, with about 31% as singletons. Study results and caveats: Donors were not followed over many years; analysis was cross-sectional. Researchers caution that invariant MAIT and iNKT cells could partly confound zero-insertion analyses. The study found that models underestimated out-of-frame TCR alpha sharing in monozygotic twins.

The sample taken for sequencing was cord blood. V is TRBV6-2 or TRBV6-3 and J is TRBJ2-1, with 9 bases aligning to TRBD2. The clonotype was recovered from a newborn girl in good health. The CDR3 DNA reads TGTGCCAGCAGCCAGACTAGCGGCTCACGGGGTGAGCAGTTCTTC. It codes for CASSQTSGSRGEQFF.